This T cell receptor beta chain was observed in a study of cytomegalovirus exposure and HLA in healthy donors. Study background: There were roughly 120 million unique TCR beta sequences, drawn from some 180 million T cells, in an earlier analysis.

Unmatched junction bases numbered 6, after V lost 5 bases and J lost 3 bases. Germline V gene sequence: CDR1 SGDLS, CDR2 YYNGEE. The CDR3 length is 16 residues. PCR involved 60 Vbeta and 13 Jbeta primers. TCRdb's copy holds only in-frame clones and misses some; the assay was immunoSEQ multiplex PCR. In the table there are about 160,000 clones, roughly 81% of which are singletons. The study's findings and limits: Later analysis indicated greater clonal expansion among HLA-associated TCR beta chains than among equally common other chains. Per published accounts, TCR beta sequences correctly predicted the HLA-A and HLA-B alleles of most subjects. What a later analysis showed was that several of the most significant clusters appeared linked to common viral pathogens.

Concerning this clone itself: Its antigen is currently unknown.

The chain couples TRBV9 to TRBJ2-2; 11 bases line up with TRBD2. Sequenced input: PBMCs. This receptor was taken from a man aged 18-30 years in good health and CMV-seropositive. Here the CDR3 reads CASRLAGGPDTGELFF. As DNA, the CDR3 is TGTGCCAGCAGGTTAGCGGGGGGGCCGGACACCGGGGAGCTGTTTTTT.